This T cell receptor beta chain derives from a study of blood T cell repertoires in COVID-19. The wider study: Samples of COVID-19 (acute and convalescent) were obtained from the United States, Italy and Spain. The cDNA or gDNA used as material had been derived from T cells, B-cell-depleted T cells, or PBMCs.

Germline CDR1 and CDR2: LGHDT and YNNKEL (reference sequence). Trimming removed 1 base from V and 0 bases from J, with 16 bases in between. There are 17 residues in the CDR3. In the authors' workflow: Counts of nucleated cells, estimated from reference gene primer amplification, were obtained. Only in-frame clones appear in the TCRdb table, and some are missing; sequencing was by immunoSEQ multiplex PCR. V, J and clone size are those of that table, while D and trimming were read from the DNA. In the table there are 95,000 to 150,000 clones, roughly 91% of which are singletons. The chain uses TRBV3-1 (or the pseudogene TRBV3-2) and TRBJ2-7; the D gene is possibly TRBD2 (5 bases). The TCR sequence derives from a human donor in a cohort sampled during active COVID-19. Specimen: peripheral blood. CDR3: CASSQVGAGPSSYEQYF. As DNA, the CDR3 is TGTGCCAGCAGCCAAGTGGGTGCGGGCCCCAGCTCCTACGAGCAGTACTTC.